A single sample gave rise to the 20 T cell receptor beta chains below, sequenced in a study of blood T cell repertoires in COVID-19. The data were produced by immunoSEQ multiplex PCR, yet TCRdb's version contains in-frame clones alone and is incomplete. The sample yields roughly 310,000 clones, around 89% seen once. The sample was PBMCs or T cells enriched from blood (not recorded which). The receptors come from a woman aged 40 to 50 who had recovered from COVID-19.

In the case of this clone: Distinct nucleotide sequences in the sample also encode this CDR3. V and J are TRBV18 and TRBJ1-2; TRBD1 agrees at 8 bases. The germline gives CDR1 KGHSH, CDR2 LQKENI. With 3 bases clipped from V and 5 bases from J, the junction kept 2 bases outside the gene matches. This CDR3 has 13 amino acids. DNA for the CDR3: TGTGCCAGCTCACCGGACAGGGAATATGGCTACACCTTC. It codes for CASSPDREYGYTF.

The chain has TRBV3-1 (or the pseudogene TRBV3-2) and TRBJ1-2; a weak D match, TRBD1 (5 bases). There are 12 residues in the CDR3. Germline-derived CDR1 and CDR2 are LGHDT and YNNKEL (reference sequence). V was trimmed by 4 bases and J by 8 bases, leaving 11 bases between them. The CDR3 bases are TGTGCCAGCAGCCTTCAGGGTTACGGCTACACCTTC. Amino acids: CASSLQGYGYTF.

The chain carries TRBV7-2 and TRBJ2-7; a weak D match, TRBD2 (5 bases). Per germline, CDR1 SGHTA and CDR2 FQGNSA. The CDR3 covers 14 residues. Trimming left V 3 bases short and J 1 base short, with 10 bases between. CDR3 nucleotides: TGTGCCAGCAGCTTGGAGGCCAAATCCTACGAGCAGTACTTC. Protein product: CASSLEAKSYEQYF.

V gene TRBV18 combines with J gene TRBJ2-7, with a weak D call TRBD2 (6 bases). The CDR3 runs 17 residues. Trimming pared 2 bases from V and 1 base from J, leaving 18 bases between. Germline CDR1 and CDR2: KGHSH and LQKENI. The CDR3 region has the DNA TGTGCCAGCTCACCAGGTACACTAGCCGAGTATTCCTACGAGCAGTACTTC. Amino acids: CASSPGTLAEYSYEQYF. Variable domain in full (rest from reference TRBV18 and TRBJ2-7): NAGVMQNPRHLVRRRGQEARLRCSPMKGHSHVYWYRQLPEEGLKFMVYLQKENIIDESGMPKERFSAEFPKEGPSILRIQQVVRGDSAAYFCASSPGTLAEYSYEQYFGPGTRLTVT.

The chain recombines TRBV6-2 or TRBV6-3 with TRBJ1-5; D not certain. Trimming took 6 bases from V and 3 from J, leaving 9 bases between them. The CDR3 totals 13 residues. Germline lookup yields CDR1 MNHEY and CDR2 SVGEGT. CDR3 nucleotide sequence: TGTGCCAGCAGCCCAAATTACAATCAGCCCCAGCATTTT. This sequence encodes CASSPNYNQPQHF.

The DNA for the CDR3 is TGTGCCAGCAGTTCCTTACAGGGATTAGGTTGGTCACCCCTCCACTTT. Encoded protein: CASSSLQGLGWSPLHF. This sequence joins TRBV27 and TRBJ1-6; perhaps TRBD1 as D (6 bases). Germline CDR1 and CDR2: MNHEY and SMNVEV (reference sequence). The V and J ends lost 4 bases and 10 bases respectively, with 20 bases between them. This CDR3 has 16 amino acids.

The chain is built from TRBV9 and TRBJ2-3; 9 nucleotides agree with TRBD1. This CDR3 comprises 15 residues. The ends lost 5 bases at V and 4 bases at J; junction bases unmatched: 8. CDR1 and CDR2 from the germline V gene are SGDLS and YYNGEE. This CDR3 reads CASSDHRGRADTQYF. The CDR3 DNA sequence: TGTGCCAGCAGTGACCACAGGGGGCGGGCAGATACGCAGTATTTT.

This clone appeared a few times. CDR3 bases: TGTGCCAGCAGCCCCTTCAGGGCTGGAGGGGCCAACGTCCTGACTTTC. Translating it yields CASSPFRAGGANVLTF. The chain links TRBV14 to TRBJ2-6; D possibly corresponds to TRBD1 (5 bases). The CDR3 length is 16 residues. The germline V gene encodes CDR1 SGHDN and CDR2 FVKESK. Trimming removed 4 bases at V and 4 bases at J, with 14 bases between.

This chain joins TRBV7-2 and TRBJ2-7, with D maybe TRBD2 (7 bases). Germline V lookup: CDR1 SGHTA, CDR2 FQGNSA. V was shortened by 5 bases and J by 4 bases, with 18 bases between the two germline ends. The CDR3 loop spans 15 amino acids. The CDR3 DNA is TGTGCCAGCAGCCCTGGGGGGGGCGGAAAATACGAGCAGTACTTC. It codes for CASSPGGGGKYEQYF. Using reference TRBV7-2 and TRBJ2-7 for the parts outside the CDR3, the full variable domain is GAGVSQSPSNKVTEKGKDVELRCDPISGHTALYWYRQSLGQGLEFLIYFQGNSAPDKSGLPSDRFSAERTGGSVSTLTIQRTQQEDSAVYLCASSPGGGGKYEQYFGPGTRLTVT.

In DNA, the CDR3 is TGTGCCAGCAGTAAGGGGGACCCCTTGTACAATGAGCAGTTCTTC. Encoded protein: CASSKGDPLYNEQFF. V usage is TRBV6-5 and J usage is TRBJ2-1, with D perhaps matching TRBD1 (6 bases). V shed 5 bases and J shed 4 bases, with 15 bases lying between them. This CDR3 region has 15 residues. Germline CDR1 is MNHEY and CDR2 is SVGAGI.

The chain joins TRBV19 to TRBJ2-3; 10 positions agree with TRBD2. The CDR3 is made up of 13 amino acids. Germline V gene sequence: CDR1 LNHDA, CDR2 SQIVND (reference sequence). Unmatched junction bases numbered 0, after V lost 3 bases and J lost 6 bases. CDR3 nucleotide sequence: TGTGCCAGTAGTATGGGACTAGCGGATACGCAGTATTTT. It encodes CASSMGLADTQYF.

This chain uses TRBV27 with TRBJ2-7; D gene ambiguous. CDR1 and CDR2 from the germline V gene are MNHEY and SMNVEV (reference sequence). V lost 5 bases, J lost 0 bases, and 8 bases lay in between. This CDR3 region has 13 residues. CDR3 sequence: CASSPRSSYEQYF. The CDR3 region has the DNA TGTGCCAGCAGTCCGCGGAGCTCCTACGAGCAGTACTTC.

This clone occurred once. The chain has TRBV2 and TRBJ1-4; D possibly corresponds to TRBD1 (6 bases). This CDR3 has 16 amino acids. V dropped 8 bases and J dropped 0 bases, with 16 bases sitting between them. CDR1 and CDR2 (germline): SNHLY, FYNNEI. The CDR3 spells CASSVRTVATNEKLFF. CDR3 nucleotides: TGTGCCAGCTCAGTTAGGACAGTTGCAACTAATGAAAAACTGTTTTTT.

The J gene is TRBJ2-3, the V gene TRBV7-2; TRBD2 matches at 7 bases. Germline V gene sequence: CDR1 SGHTA, CDR2 FQGNSA. The CDR3 has 14 residues. V gave up 1 base and J gave up 5 bases; unmatched junction bases: 3. This chain's CDR3 is CASSLDPSGDTQYF. As DNA, the CDR3 is TGTGCCAGCAGCTTAGATCCTAGCGGAGATACGCAGTATTTT.

The chain is built from TRBV15 and TRBJ1-5; no firm D call. V was clipped by 4 bases and J by 3 bases, with 10 bases between them. CDR3 length: 14 amino acids. In germline, CDR1 is LNHNV, CDR2 YYDKDF (reference sequence). The CDR3 DNA follows: TGTGCCACCAGCAAGACATTTGACAATCAGCCCCAGCATTTT. As protein: CATSKTFDNQPQHF. The whole variable domain, remainder taken from reference TRBV15 and TRBJ1-5, is DAMVIQNPRYQVTQFGKPVTLSCSQTLNHNVMYWYQQKSSQAPKLLFHYYDKDFNNEADTPDNFQSRRPNTSFCFLDIRSPGLGDTAMYLCATSKTFDNQPQHFGDGTRLSIL.

The chain joins TRBV5-8 to TRBJ1-1; D possibly corresponds to TRBD1 (6 bases). The V end was cut by 2 bases, the J end by 0 bases, with 11 bases between. This CDR3 is 15 amino acids long. Germline values: CDR1 SGHTS, CDR2 YDEGEE. CDR3 nucleotide sequence: TGTGCCAGCAGCTTTTATAGGACAGTGAACACTGAAGCTTTCTTT. Its translation: CASSFYRTVNTEAFF.

The chain joins TRBV6-5 to TRBJ2-7, with D maybe TRBD2 (6 bases). The CDR3 is made up of 16 amino acids. V was shortened by 0 bases and J by 0 bases, with 12 bases between the two germline ends. CDR1 MNHEY and CDR2 SVGAGI come from the germline V gene. The CDR3 loop is CASSYSSSGSSYEQYF. CDR3 nucleotides: TGTGCCAGCAGTTACTCAAGTAGCGGTAGCTCCTACGAGCAGTACTTC.

This clone was observed many times. This chain connects TRBV29-1 to TRBJ2-2, with 11 bases that match TRBD1. Germline CDR1 is SQVTM and CDR2 is ANQGSEA. The CDR3 has 17 residues. V shed 4 bases and J 6 bases; nucleotides not matched to a gene: 13. For the CDR3, the DNA is TGCAGCGTTGCAGGACAGGGGGCAGTTGCCTCCCCCGGGGAGCTGTTTTTT. Translation gives CSVAGQGAVASPGELFF.

This clone was observed a single time. The rearrangement uses TRBV2 and TRBJ2-7; D unresolved. The V gene's germline CDR1 is SNHLY and CDR2 FYNNEI. The V end lost 3 bases, the J end lost 2 bases, and 8 bases lay between the germline ends. CDR3 length equals 13 residues. The chain's CDR3 is CASSDRYPYEQYF. The CDR3 coding sequence is TGTGCCAGCAGTGATCGCTACCCCTACGAGCAGTACTTC.

The rearrangement joins TRBV12-3 or TRBV12-4 to TRBJ2-3; unclear D gene. The V and J ends lost 8 bases and 0 bases respectively, with 9 bases between them. CDR3 length equals 13 residues. CDR3 protein: CASLGFSTDTQYF. The CDR3 region has the DNA TGTGCCAGCCTAGGCTTTAGCACAGATACGCAGTATTTT.